This T cell receptor beta chain was retrieved from a study of graft-versus-host responses after intestinal transplantation. In the study overall: Uniformly, recipients were administered anti-thymocyte globulin induction with subsequent tacrolimus and steroids for about 3 years.

Germline assignment: CDR1 WSHSY and CDR2 SAAADI. The CDR3 contains 15 residues. Trimming stripped 4 bases from V and 2 bases from J, with 15 bases between. Sequencing used immunoSEQ multiplex PCR; TCRdb keeps in-frame clones, though not all of them. The sample consists of tens of thousands of clones, about 89% of them appearing once. Study-wide findings and caveats: Early declines in HvG clones that occurred post-transplant were associated with peak circulating GvH clone levels. Recipient marrow harbored GvH clones, some of which surfaced first in ileum or blood.

Of note for this clone: Its antigen is currently unknown.

The specimen was unstimulated CD8+ T cells sorted from spleen or lymph node cells, collected before intestinal transplant. This sequence joins TRBV10-2 and TRBJ2-7, with D possibly TRBD1 on 6 matching bases. This receptor was identified in a human donor who received an intestinal transplant. The chain's CDR3 is CASSGDDRPTYEQYF. The DNA of the CDR3 is TGCGCCAGCAGTGGGGATGACAGGCCGACCTACGAGCAGTACTTC.